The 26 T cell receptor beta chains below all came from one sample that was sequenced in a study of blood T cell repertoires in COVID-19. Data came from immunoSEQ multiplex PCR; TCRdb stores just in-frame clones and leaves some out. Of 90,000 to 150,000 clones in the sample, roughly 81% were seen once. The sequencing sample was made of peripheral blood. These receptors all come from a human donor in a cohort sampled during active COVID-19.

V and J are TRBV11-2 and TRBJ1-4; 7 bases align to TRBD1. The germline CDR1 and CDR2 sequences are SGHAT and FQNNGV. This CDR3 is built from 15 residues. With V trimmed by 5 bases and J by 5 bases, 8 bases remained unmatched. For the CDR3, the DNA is TGTGCCAGCAGCCCATCAGGGGGGAGAAATGAAAAACTGTTTTTT. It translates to CASSPSGGRNEKLFF.

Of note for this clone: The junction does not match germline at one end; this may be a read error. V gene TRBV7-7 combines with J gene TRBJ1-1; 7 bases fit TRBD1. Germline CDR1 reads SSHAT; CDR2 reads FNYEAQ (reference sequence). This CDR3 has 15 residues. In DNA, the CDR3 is TGTGCTAGCAGCGCCGGACAGGCTGGGGGCACTGAAGCTTTCTTT. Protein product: CASSAGQAGGTEAFF.

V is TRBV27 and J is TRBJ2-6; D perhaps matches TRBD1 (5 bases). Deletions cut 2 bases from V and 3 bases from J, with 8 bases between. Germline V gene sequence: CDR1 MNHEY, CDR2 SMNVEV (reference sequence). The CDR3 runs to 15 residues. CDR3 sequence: CASSLRGGGANVLTF. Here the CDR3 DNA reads TGTGCCAGCAGTTTAAGGGGCGGTGGGGCCAACGTCCTGACTTTC.

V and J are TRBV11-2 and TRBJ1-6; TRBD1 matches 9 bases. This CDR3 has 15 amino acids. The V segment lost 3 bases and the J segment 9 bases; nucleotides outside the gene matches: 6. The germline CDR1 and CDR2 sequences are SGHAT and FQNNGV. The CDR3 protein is CASSFGDRASSPLHF. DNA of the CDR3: TGTGCCAGCAGCTTCGGGGACAGGGCAAGTTCACCCCTCCACTTT.

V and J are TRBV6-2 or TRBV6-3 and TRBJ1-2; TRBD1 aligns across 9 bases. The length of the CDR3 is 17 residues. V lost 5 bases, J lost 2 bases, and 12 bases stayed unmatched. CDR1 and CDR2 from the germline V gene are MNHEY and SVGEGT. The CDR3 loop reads CASSHRDRDPPNYGYTF. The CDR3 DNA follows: TGTGCCAGCAGTCACCGGGACAGGGACCCTCCCAACTATGGCTACACCTTC.

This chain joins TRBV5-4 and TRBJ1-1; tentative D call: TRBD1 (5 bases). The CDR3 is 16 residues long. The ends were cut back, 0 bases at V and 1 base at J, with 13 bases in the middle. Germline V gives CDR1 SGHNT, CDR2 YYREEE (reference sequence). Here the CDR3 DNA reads TGTGCCAGCAGCTTGGGATTCAGGGCCCCGAACACTGAAGCTTTCTTT. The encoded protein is CASSLGFRAPNTEAFF.

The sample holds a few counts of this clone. CDR3 nucleotides: TGTGCCAGCACCCAGGGGTGGGGCAATCAGCCCCAGCATTTT. Encoded protein: CASTQGWGNQPQHF. The chain couples TRBV28 to TRBJ1-5; tentative D call: TRBD1 (6 bases). V was pared by 7 bases and J by 2 bases, with 12 bases between. Germline CDR1 is MDHEN and CDR2 is SYDVKM. The CDR3 runs to 14 residues.

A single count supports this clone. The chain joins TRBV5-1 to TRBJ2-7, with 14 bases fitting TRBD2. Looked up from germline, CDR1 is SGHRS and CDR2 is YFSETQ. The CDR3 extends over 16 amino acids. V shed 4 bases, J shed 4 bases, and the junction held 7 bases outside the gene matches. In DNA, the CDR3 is TGCGCCAGCAGCGGGGGGACTAGCGGGAGTGTGTACGAGCAGTACTTC. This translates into CASSGGTSGSVYEQYF.

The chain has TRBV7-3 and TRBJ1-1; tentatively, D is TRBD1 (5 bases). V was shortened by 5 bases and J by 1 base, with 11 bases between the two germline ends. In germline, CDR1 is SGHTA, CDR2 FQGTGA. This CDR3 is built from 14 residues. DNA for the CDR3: TGTGCCAGCAGCCAGGCCACAGGGAACACTGAAGCTTTCTTT. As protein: CASSQATGNTEAFF.

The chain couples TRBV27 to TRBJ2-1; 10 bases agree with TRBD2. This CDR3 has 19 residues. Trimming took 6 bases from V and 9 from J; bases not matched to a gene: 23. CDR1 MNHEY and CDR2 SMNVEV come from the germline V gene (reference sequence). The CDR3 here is CASRPVGAGAGGPLGEQFF. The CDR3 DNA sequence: TGTGCCAGCAGGCCCGTAGGGGCTGGAGCGGGAGGGCCTCTCGGTGAGCAGTTCTTC.

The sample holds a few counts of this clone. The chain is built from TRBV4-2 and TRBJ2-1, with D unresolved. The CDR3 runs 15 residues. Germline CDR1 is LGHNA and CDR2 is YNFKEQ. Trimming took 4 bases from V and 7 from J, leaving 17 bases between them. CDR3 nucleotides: TGTGCCAGCAGCCCCGTACCTACTATGATGAATGAGCAGTTCTTC. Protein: CASSPVPTMMNEQFF.

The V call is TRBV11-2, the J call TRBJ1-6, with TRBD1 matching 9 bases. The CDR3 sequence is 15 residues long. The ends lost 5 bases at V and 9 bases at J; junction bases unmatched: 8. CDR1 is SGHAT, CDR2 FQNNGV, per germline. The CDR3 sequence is CASSLRTGDFSPLHF. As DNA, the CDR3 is TGTGCCAGCAGCCTGAGGACAGGGGATTTTTCACCCCTCCACTTT.

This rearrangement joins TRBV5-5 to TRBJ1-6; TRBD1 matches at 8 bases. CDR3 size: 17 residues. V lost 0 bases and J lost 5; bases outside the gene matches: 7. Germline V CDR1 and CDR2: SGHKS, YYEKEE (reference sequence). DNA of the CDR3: TGTGCCAGCAGCTTGGTTAGGACAGGGTGGAATAATTCACCCCTCCACTTT. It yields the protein CASSLVRTGWNNSPLHF.

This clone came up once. The CDR3 is CASSPLAGGPDTQYF. The CDR3 DNA sequence: TGTGCCAGCAGTCCACTAGCGGGGGGGCCAGATACGCAGTATTTT. The chain is built from TRBV6-6 and TRBJ2-3, with 13 bases lining up with TRBD2. Germline values: CDR1 MNHNY, CDR2 SVGAGI (reference sequence). The CDR3 has 15 residues. Trimming removed 5 bases from V and 4 bases from J; junction bases left unmatched: 3.

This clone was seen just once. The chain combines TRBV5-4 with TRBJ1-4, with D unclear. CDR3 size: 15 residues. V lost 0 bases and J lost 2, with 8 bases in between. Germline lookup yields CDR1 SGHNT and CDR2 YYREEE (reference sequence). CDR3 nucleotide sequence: TGTGCCAGCAGCTTGGAATTCGGGACTAATGAAAAACTGTTTTTT. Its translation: CASSLEFGTNEKLFF.

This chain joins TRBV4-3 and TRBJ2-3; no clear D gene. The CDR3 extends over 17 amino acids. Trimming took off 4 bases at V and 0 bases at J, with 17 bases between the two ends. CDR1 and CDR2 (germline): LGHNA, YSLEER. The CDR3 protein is CASSPAWNAPSTDTQYF. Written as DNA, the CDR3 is TGCGCCAGCAGCCCAGCGTGGAATGCACCTAGCACAGATACGCAGTATTTT.

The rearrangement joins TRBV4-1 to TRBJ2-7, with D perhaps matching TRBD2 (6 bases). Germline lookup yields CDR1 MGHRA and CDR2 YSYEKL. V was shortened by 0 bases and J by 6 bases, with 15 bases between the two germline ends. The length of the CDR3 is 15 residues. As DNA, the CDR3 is TGCGCCAGCAGCCAAGAGACTAGTAACGGAGGCGAGCAGTACTTC. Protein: CASSQETSNGGEQYF.

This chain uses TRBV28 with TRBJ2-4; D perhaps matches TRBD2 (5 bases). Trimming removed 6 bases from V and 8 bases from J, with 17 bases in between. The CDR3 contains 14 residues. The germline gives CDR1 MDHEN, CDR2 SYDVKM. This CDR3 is CASSLRTGLDIQYF. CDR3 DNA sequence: TGTGCCAGCAGCCTCCGGACTGGCCTAGACATTCAGTACTTC.

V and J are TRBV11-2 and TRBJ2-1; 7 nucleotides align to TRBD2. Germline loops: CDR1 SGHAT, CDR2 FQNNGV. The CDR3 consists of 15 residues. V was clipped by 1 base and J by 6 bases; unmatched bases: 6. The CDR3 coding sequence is TGTGCCAGCAGCTTAGGGGGAGGGGTGGGCAATGAGCAGTTCTTC. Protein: CASSLGGGVGNEQFF. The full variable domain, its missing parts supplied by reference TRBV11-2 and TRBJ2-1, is EAGVAQSPRYKIIEKRQSVAFWCNPISGHATLYWYQQILGQGPKLLIQFQNNGVVDDSQLPKDRFSAERLKGVDSTLKIQPAKLEDSAVYLCASSLGGGVGNEQFFGPGTRLTVL.

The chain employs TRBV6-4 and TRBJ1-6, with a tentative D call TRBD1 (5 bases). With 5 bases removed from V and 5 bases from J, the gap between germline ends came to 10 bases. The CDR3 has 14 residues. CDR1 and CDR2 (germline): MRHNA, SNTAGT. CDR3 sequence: CASSRGRDNSPLHF. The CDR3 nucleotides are TGTGCCAGCAGTAGGGGCAGAGATAATTCACCCCTCCACTTT.

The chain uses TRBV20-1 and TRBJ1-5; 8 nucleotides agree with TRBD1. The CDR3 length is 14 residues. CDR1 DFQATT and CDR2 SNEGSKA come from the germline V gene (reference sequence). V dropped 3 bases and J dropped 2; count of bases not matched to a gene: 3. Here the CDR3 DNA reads TGCAGTGCTAGTCCACAGGGGGGCAATCAGCCCCAGCATTTT. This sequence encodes CSASPQGGNQPQHF.

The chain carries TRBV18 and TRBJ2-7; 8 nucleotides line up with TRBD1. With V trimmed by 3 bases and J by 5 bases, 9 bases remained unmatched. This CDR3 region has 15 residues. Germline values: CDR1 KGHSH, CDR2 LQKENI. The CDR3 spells CASSPGQGQNHEQYF. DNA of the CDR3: TGTGCCAGCTCACCCGGACAGGGACAAAACCACGAGCAGTACTTC.

Here the CDR3 DNA reads TGTGCCAGCAGTTCGTACAGGGAGAATTCACCCCTCCACTTT. It yields the protein CASSSYRENSPLHF. The rearrangement joins TRBV6-6 to TRBJ1-6, with D possibly TRBD1 on 6 matching bases. Germline loops: CDR1 MNHNY, CDR2 SVGAGI (reference sequence). CDR3 length equals 14 residues. Deletions cut 4 bases from V and 7 bases from J, with 11 bases between.

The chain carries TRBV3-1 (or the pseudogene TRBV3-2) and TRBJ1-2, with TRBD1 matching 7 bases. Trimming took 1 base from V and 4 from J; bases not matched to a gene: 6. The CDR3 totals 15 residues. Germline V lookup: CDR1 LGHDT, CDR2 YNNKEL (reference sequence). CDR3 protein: CASSQVSKGAYGYTF. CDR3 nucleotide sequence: TGTGCCAGCAGCCAAGTATCAAAGGGGGCCTATGGCTACACCTTC.

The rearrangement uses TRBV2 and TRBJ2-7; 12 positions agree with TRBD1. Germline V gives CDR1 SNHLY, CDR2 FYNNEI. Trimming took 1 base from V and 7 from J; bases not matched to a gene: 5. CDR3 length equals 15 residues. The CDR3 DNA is TGTGCCAGCAGTGAAGTGGGACAGGGGGCTGGAGAGCAGTACTTC. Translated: CASSEVGQGAGEQYF.

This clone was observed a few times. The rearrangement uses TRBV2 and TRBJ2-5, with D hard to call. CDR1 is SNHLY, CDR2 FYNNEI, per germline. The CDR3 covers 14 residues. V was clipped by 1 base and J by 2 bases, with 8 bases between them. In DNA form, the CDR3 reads TGTGCCAGCAGTGAAGAGCGCGTACAAGAGACCCAGTACTTC. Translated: CASSEERVQETQYF.